This T cell receptor (beta chain) stems from a study of T cells after yellow fever vaccination. Study-wide findings and caveats: Clones from primary vaccination mostly reappeared after the booster (roughly 97% CD4, under 90% CD8). Contamination by abundant bulk-population clonotypes could be present in FACS-sorted repertoires.

About this clonotype itself: Its antigen is not known.

TCRdb re-analysed the 5' RACE reads in MiXCR, keeping a single row per CDR3 protein. The sample gives approximately 340,000 distinct CDR3 sequences, 8.7% of which show up once; 15% to 20% is in the top ten. This specimen consisted of PBMCs, obtained on the day of the first yellow fever vaccination. This TCR was sampled from a man aged 18 to 30 who received the YFV17D yellow fever vaccine.

CDR3 sequence: CASSASRGLGADTQYF. The CDR3 DNA reads TGTGCCAGCAGCGCCTCTAGGGGGCTGGGAGCAGATACGCAGTATTTT. The gene calls are TRBV11-3 and TRBJ2-3; 7 bases map to TRBD1. Trimming at V came to 5 bases and at J to 4 bases, leaving 12 bases not matched to a gene. There are 16 residues in the CDR3. CDR1 and CDR2 from the germline V gene are SGHNT and YENEEA.